The following is a T cell receptor (beta chain) sequence with its context. These data belong to a study of T cells in tumors after PD-1 blockade. Overall study: No patient had prior checkpoint blockade, systemic immunosuppression, or radiotherapy within 4 weeks. Peripheral blood samples averaged around 38,000 unique clonotypes and about 120,000 templates.

J gave up 1 base and V 2 bases, and 3 bases lay outside the gene matches. This CDR3 spans 16 amino acids. Germline lookup yields CDR1 MNHEY and CDR2 SVGEGT. Input was about 616 ng to 6,500 ng of genomic DNA from tumor or blood. Sequencing was performed with immunoSEQ multiplex PCR; in TCRdb, only in-frame clones are kept and a portion is missing. The data show around 35,000 clones, approximately 70% seen once. This sequence originates from a human donor with basal cell carcinoma. The chain links TRBV6-2 or TRBV6-3 to TRBJ2-2; 8 bases agree with TRBD1. The source was PBMCs, collected after anti-PD-1 treatment. CDR3 in amino acids: CASSYAGTGNTGELFF. Written as DNA, the CDR3 is TGTGCCAGCAGTTACGCCGGGACAGGGAACACCGGGGAGCTGTTTTTT.